Sequencing of this TCR beta chain was carried out in a study of T cell responses to AZD1222 COVID-19 vaccine. Study-wide background: Researchers grouped second doses given at about 4 or about 12 weeks into one pool.

Study-level results: Females outnumbered males among donors, who were mostly white British; clonal diversity was possibly underestimated. Baseline seropositivity characterized only six AZD1222 recipients.

Turning to this clone: Its antigen is unidentified.

Clones were sequenced by immunoSEQ multiplex PCR, and TCRdb holds only the in-frame ones, with some missing. The data show some 96,000 clones, around 87% seen once. The clonotype was recovered from an adult in good health. Sample: peripheral blood, taken on day 0 of AZD1222 vaccination.

CDR3 in DNA: TGTGCCAGCAGACAACCCGAGGGGGGACAGGGGGCCCAGAACACTGAAGCTTTCTTT. This gives the protein CASRQPEGGQGAQNTEAFF. V and J are TRBV6-4 and TRBJ1-1, with 12 bases aligning to TRBD1. V gave up 6 bases and J gave up 1 base; unmatched junction bases: 15. Germline loops: CDR1 MRHNA, CDR2 SNTAGT. This CDR3 region has 19 residues.